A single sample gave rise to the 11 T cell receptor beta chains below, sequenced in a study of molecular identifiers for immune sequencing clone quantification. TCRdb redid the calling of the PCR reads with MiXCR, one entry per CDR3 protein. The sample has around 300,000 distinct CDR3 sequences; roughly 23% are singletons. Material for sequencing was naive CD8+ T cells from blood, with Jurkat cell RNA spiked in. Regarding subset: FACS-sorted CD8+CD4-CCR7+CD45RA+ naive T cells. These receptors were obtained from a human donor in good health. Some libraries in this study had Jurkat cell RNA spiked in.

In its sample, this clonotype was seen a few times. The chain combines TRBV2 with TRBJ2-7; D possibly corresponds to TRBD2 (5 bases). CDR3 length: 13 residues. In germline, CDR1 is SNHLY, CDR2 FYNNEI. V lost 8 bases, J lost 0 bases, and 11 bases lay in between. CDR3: CASLRADSYEQYF. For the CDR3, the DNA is TGTGCCAGCCTAAGAGCGGACTCCTACGAGCAGTACTTC.

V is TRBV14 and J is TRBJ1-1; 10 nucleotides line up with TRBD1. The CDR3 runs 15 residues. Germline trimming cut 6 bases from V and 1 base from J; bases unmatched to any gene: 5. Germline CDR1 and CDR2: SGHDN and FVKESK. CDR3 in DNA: TGTGCCAGCAGAGCTAGGACAGGGGGGAACACTGAAGCTTTCTTT. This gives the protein CASRARTGGNTEAFF.

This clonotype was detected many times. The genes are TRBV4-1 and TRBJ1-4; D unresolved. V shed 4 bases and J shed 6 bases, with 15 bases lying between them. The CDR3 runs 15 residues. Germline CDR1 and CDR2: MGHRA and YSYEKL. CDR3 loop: CASSPEGMEDEKLFF. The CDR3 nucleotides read TGCGCCAGCAGCCCCGAAGGGATGGAGGATGAAAAACTGTTTTTT.

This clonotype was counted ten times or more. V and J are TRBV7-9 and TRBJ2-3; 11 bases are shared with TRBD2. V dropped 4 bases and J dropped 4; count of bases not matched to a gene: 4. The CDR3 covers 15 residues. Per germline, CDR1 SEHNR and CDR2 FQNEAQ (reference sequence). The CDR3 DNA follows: TGTGCCAGCAGCTCTTCTAGCGGGGGGTCAGATACGCAGTATTTT. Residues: CASSSSSGGSDTQYF.

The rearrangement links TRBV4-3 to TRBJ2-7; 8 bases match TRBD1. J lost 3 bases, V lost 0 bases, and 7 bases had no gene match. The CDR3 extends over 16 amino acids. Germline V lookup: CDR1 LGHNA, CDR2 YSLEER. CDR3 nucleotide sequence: TGCGCCAGCAGCCAAGATCGTTCCGGACAGGGCTACGAGCAGTACTTC. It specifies CASSQDRSGQGYEQYF.

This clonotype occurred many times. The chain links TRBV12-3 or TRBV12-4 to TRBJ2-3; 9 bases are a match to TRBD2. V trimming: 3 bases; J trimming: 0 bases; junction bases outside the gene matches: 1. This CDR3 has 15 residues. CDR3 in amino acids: CASSFSGGSTDTQYF. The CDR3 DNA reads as TGTGCCAGCAGTTTTAGCGGGGGTAGCACAGATACGCAGTATTTT.

In nucleotides, the CDR3 is TGTGCCAGCAGTTCCCGGGGTGGCCATAATTCACCCCTCCACTTT. Protein product: CASSSRGGHNSPLHF. This chain joins TRBV6-2 or TRBV6-3 and TRBJ1-6; D unresolved. Germline assignment: CDR1 MNHEY and CDR2 SVGEGT. The CDR3 consists of 15 residues. V shed 4 bases and J shed 5 bases, with 12 bases lying between them.

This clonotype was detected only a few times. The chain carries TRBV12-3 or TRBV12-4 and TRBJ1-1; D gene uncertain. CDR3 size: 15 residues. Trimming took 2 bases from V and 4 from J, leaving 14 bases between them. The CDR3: CASSLSSLGATEAFF. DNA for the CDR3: TGTGCCAGCAGTTTAAGTTCTTTGGGAGCCACTGAAGCTTTCTTT.

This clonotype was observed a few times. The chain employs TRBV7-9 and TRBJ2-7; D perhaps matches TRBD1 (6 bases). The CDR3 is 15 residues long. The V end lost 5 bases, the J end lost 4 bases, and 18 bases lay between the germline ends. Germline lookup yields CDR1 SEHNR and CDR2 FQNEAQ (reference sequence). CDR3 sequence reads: CASSPRQEQGYEQYF. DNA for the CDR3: TGTGCCAGCAGCCCCAGACAGGAACAAGGGTACGAGCAGTACTTC.

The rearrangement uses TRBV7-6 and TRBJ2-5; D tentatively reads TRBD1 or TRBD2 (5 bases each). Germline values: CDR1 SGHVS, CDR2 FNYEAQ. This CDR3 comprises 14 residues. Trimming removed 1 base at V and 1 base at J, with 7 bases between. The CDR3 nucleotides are TGTGCCAGCAGCTTAGAAGGGACCCAAGAGACCCAGTACTTC. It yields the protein CASSLEGTQETQYF.

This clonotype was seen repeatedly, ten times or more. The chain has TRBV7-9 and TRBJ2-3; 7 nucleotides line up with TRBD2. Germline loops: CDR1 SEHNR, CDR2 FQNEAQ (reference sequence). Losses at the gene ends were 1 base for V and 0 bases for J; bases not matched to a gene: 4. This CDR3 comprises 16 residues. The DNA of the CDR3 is TGTGCCAGCAGCTTAGGCCTAGCGGCTAGCACAGATACGCAGTATTTT. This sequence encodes CASSLGLAASTDTQYF.